This T cell receptor (beta chain) was documented in a study of Ad26.COV2.S vaccination and SARS-CoV-2 variants. Germline V gene data show CDR1 as SEHNR and CDR2 as FQNEAQ (reference sequence). The CDR3 covers 15 residues. Losses at the gene ends were 7 bases for V and 5 bases for J; bases not matched to a gene: 11. Treatment indicated: about 20 received Ad26.COV2.S at low or high dose, single or two shots; several received placebo; per-sample allocation not given. The study sampled participants on day 63 after the first vaccine or placebo injection. Assay: immunoSEQ multiplex PCR; the TCRdb copy retains only in-frame clones and omits some. The sample lists about 680,000 clones; roughly 90% were seen once.

This chain joins TRBV7-9 and TRBJ1-1, with 9 bases fitting TRBD1. The specimen was peripheral blood, collected in a trial of Ad26.COV2.S vaccine versus placebo. This sequence originates from a person between 18 and 59 years old who received the Ad26.COV2.S COVID-19 vaccine or a placebo. CDR3 in DNA: TGTGCCAGCACCCTGACAGGGGGAAGAGGGACTGAAGCTTTCTTT. Translated: CASTLTGGRGTEAFF.